The subject of this entry is one T cell receptor beta chain. The authors prepared the TCRbeta library with unique molecular identifiers. TCRdb used MiXCR to reprocess the PCR reads, holding one entry per CDR3 protein. Among almost 600,000 distinct CDR3 sequences listed, over 20% were seen once. The data originate from a study of T-cell reconstitution after alpha-beta-depleted transplantation in children. The receptor was isolated from a boy under three years old with Wiskott-Aldrich syndrome, due to receive a stem cell transplant. Specimen: PBMCs, collected before TCRalphabeta/CD19-depleted stem cell transplant.

For the CDR3, the DNA is TGTGCCAGCAGTTATGGCGGGAGATCGTATGAGCAGTTCTTC. Translating it yields CASSYGGRSYEQFF. The J gene is TRBJ2-1, the V gene TRBV6-5; TRBD2 matches 7 bases. CDR1 and CDR2 (germline): MNHEY, SVGAGI. Trimming removed 3 bases from V and 8 bases from J; junction bases left unmatched: 7. This CDR3 region has 14 residues.